This TCR beta chain was sequenced for a study of blood T cell repertoires in COVID-19. About the study: Whether acute or convalescent, the COVID-19 samples came from the United States, Italy and Spain. Sample material is recorded as cDNA or gDNA derived from T cells, B-cell-depleted T cells, or PBMCs.

In the authors' methods: Estimates of nucleated cell counts were drawn from the amplification of reference gene primers. Assay used: immunoSEQ multiplex PCR; TCRdb lists only in-frame clones, some missing. V, J and clone size are those of that table, while D and trimming were read from the DNA. The sample consists of about 56,000 clones, over 75% of them appearing once. Sequencing was done on a sample of peripheral blood. The TCR was taken from a man between 45 and 60 years old with active COVID-19.

CDR3 loop: CASRAGAETQYF. Here the CDR3 DNA reads TGTGCCAGCAGGGCGGGAGCGGAGACCCAGTACTTC. The V call is TRBV6-5, the J call TRBJ2-5; 7 bases align to TRBD2. Per germline, CDR1 MNHEY and CDR2 SVGAGI. V lost 6 bases, J lost 5 bases, and 3 bases stayed unmatched. The CDR3 runs 12 residues.